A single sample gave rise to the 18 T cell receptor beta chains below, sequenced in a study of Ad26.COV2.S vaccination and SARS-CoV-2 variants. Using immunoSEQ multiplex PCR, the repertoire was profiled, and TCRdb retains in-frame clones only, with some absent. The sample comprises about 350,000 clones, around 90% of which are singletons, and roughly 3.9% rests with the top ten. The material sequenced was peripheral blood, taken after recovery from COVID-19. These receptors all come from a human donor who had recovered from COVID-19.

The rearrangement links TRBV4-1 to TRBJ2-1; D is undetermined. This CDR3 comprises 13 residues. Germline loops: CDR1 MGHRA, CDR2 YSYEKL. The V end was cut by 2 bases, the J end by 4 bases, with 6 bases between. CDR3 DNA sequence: TGCGCCAGCAGCCAAACTCGGTACAATGAGCAGTTCTTC. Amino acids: CASSQTRYNEQFF.

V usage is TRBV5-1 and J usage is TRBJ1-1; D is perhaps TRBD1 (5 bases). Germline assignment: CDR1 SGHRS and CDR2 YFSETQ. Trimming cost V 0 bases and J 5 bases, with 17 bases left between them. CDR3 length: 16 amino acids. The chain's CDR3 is CASSLGPRGGGTEAFF. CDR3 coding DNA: TGCGCCAGCAGCTTGGGTCCCCGGGGTGGGGGGACTGAAGCTTTCTTT.

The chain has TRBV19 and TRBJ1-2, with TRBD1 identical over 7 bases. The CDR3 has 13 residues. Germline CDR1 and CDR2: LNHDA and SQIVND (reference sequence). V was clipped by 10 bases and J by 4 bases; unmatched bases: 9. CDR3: CATARGGSYGYTF. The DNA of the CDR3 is TGTGCCACTGCCAGGGGGGGCTCCTATGGCTACACCTTC.

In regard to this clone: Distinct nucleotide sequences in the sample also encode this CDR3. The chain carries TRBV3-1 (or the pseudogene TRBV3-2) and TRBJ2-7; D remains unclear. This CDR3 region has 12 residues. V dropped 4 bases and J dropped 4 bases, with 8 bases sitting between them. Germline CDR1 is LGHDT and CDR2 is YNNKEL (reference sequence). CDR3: CASSPSQYEQYF. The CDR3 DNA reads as TGTGCCAGCAGCCCGTCCCAATACGAGCAGTACTTC.

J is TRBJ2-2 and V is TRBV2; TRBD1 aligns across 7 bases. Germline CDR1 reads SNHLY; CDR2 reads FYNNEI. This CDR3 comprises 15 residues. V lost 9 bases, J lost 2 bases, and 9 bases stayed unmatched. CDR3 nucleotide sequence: TGTGCCAGACAAACCGGGACAGTTAACACCGGGGAGCTGTTTTTT. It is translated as CARQTGTVNTGELFF.

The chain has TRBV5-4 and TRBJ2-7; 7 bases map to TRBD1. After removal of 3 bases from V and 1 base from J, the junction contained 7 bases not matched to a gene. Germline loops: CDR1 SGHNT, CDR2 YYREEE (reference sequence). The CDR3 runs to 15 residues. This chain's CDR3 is CASSYRTQGSYEQYF. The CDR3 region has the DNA TGTGCCAGCAGCTACCGAACACAGGGGTCCTACGAGCAGTACTTC. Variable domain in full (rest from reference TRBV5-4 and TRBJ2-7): ETGVTQSPTHLIKTRGQQVTLRCSSQSGHNTVSWYQQALGQGPQFIFQYYREEENGRGNFPPRFSGLQFPNYSSELNVNALELDDSALYLCASSYRTQGSYEQYFGPGTRLTVT.

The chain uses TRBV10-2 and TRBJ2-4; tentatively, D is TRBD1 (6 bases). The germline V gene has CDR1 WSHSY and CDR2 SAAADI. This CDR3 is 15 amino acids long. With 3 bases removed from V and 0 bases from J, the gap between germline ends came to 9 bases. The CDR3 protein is CASSDWGRAKNIQYF. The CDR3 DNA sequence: TGCGCCAGCAGTGACTGGGGGCGAGCCAAAAACATTCAGTACTTC.

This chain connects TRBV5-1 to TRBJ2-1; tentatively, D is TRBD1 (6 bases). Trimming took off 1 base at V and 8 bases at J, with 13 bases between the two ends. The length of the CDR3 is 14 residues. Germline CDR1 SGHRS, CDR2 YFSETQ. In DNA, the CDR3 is TGCGCCAGCAGCTTGTCCAGGGCAGGGGATGAGCAGTTCTTC. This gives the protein CASSLSRAGDEQFF.

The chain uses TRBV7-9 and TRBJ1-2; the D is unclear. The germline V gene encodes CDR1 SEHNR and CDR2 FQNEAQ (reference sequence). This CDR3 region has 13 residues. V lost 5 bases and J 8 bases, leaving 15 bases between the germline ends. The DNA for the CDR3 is TGTGCCAGCAGCGCCCATGAGGTAGAAGGCTACACCTTC. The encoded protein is CASSAHEVEGYTF.

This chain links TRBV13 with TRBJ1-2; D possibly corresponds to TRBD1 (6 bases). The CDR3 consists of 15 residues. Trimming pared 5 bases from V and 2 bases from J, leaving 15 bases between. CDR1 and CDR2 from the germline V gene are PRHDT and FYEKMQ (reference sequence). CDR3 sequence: CASSPAEGGNYGYTF. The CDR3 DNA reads TGTGCCAGCAGCCCGGCCGAGGGGGGAAACTATGGCTACACCTTC.

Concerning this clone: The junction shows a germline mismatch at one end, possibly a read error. CDR3 bases: TGTGCCAGCAGCGTAGTGTCCGGGGGCAATGGAGACACCATATATTTT. The encoded protein is CASSVVSGGNGDTIYF. The rearrangement joins TRBV9 to TRBJ1-3; perhaps TRBD1 as D (6 bases). The CDR3 contains 16 residues. The V gene's germline CDR1 is SGDLS and CDR2 YYNGEE.

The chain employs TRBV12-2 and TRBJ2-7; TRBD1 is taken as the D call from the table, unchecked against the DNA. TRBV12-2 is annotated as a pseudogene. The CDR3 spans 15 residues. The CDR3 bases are TGTGCAAGTCGGAGGGCCGAGACAGGGGGCTACGAGCAGTACTTC. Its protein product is CASRRAETGGYEQYF.

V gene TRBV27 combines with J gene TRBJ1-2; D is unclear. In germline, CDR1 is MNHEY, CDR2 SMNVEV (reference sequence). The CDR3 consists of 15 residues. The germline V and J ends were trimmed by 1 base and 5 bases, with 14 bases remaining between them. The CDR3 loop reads CASSLYDPIRYGYTF. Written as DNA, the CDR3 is TGTGCCAGCAGTTTATACGACCCTATTAGATATGGCTACACCTTC.

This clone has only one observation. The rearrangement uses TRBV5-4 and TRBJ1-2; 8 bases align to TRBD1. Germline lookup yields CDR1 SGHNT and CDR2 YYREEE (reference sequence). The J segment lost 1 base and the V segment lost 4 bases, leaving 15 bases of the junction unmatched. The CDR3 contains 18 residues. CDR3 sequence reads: CASSIGQGTPGVNYGYTF. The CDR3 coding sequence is TGTGCCAGCAGCATCGGACAGGGAACGCCCGGGGTTAACTATGGCTACACCTTC.

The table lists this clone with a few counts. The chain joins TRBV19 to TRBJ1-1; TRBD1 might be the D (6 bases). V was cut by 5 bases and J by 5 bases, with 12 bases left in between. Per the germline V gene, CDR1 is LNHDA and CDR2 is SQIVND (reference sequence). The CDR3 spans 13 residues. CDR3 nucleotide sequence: TGTGCCAGTAGTCTAGGGGGTTTGACTGAAGCTTTCTTT. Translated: CASSLGGLTEAFF.

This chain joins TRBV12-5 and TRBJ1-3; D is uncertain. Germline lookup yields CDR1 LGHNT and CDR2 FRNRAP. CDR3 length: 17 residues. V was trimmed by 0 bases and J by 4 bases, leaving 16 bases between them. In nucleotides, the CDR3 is TGTGCTAGTGGTTTGGTACTCGGGCCCGGAGGAGGAAACACCATATATTTT. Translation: CASGLVLGPGGGNTIYF.

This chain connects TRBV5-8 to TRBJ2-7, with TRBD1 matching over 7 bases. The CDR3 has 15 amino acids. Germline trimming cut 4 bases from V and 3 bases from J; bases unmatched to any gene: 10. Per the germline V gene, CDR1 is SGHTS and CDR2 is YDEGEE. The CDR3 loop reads CASSHWTGPLYEQYF. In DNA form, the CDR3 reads TGTGCCAGCAGCCACTGGACAGGACCCCTCTACGAGCAGTACTTC.

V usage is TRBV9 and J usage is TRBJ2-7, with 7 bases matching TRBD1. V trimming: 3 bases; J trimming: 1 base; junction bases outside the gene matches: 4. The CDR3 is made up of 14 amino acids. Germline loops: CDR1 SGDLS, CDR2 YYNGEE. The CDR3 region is CASSGRDSSYEQYF. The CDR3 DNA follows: TGTGCCAGCAGCGGTCGGGACAGTTCCTACGAGCAGTACTTC.